The clone carrying this T cell receptor (beta chain) has just a few counts. Under the authors' procedure: How many nucleated cells were present was estimated from reference gene primer amplification. Some clones are missing from TCRdb's copy, which holds only in-frame ones; the method was immunoSEQ multiplex PCR. V and J calls and clone size follow that table, whereas D and trimming were derived from the DNA. Seen here are fewer than 200,000 clones, approximately 79% observed once, and the top ten hold 3%. The data stem from a study of blood T cell repertoires in COVID-19. Looking at the study overall: PBMCs, B-cell-depleted T cells, or T cells were the source of the cDNA or gDNA that made up the material.

Germline V gene lookup returns CDR1 SGHNT and CDR2 YYREEE (reference sequence). The CDR3 is made up of 15 amino acids. Trimming took 5 bases from V and 4 from J, leaving 17 bases between them. The source is a woman of 80 years or more with acute or convalescent COVID-19. The rearrangement joins TRBV5-4 to TRBJ2-3; D gene unclear. Sequenced sample: peripheral blood. This CDR3 is CASSLFTSLADTQYF. In DNA form, the CDR3 reads TGTGCCAGCAGTTTGTTTACAAGTCTGGCAGATACGCAGTATTTT.